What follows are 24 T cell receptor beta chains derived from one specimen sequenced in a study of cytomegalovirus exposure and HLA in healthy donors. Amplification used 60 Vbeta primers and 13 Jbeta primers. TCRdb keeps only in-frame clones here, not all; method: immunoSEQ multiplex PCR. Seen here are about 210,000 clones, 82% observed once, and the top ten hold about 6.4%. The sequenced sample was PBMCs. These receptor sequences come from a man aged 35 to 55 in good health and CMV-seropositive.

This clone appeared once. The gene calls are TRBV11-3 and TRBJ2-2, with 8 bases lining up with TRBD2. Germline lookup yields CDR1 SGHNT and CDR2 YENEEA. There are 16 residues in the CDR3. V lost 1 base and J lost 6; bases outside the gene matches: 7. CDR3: CASSLAAGRAPGELFF. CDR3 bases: TGTGCCAGCAGCTTAGCAGCCGGGAGGGCCCCCGGGGAGCTGTTTTTT.

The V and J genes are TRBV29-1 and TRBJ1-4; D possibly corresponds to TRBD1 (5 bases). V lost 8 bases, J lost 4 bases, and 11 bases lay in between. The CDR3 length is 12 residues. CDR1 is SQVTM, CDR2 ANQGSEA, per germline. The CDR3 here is CSFRQSNEKLFF. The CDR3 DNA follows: TGCAGCTTTCGACAGAGTAATGAAAAACTGTTTTTT.

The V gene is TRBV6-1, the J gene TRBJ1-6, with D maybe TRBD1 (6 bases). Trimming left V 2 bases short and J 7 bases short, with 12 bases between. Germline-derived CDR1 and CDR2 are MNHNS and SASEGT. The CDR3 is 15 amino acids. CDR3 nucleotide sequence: TGTGCCAGCAGTGAACAGGGGACGGGGAATTCACCCCTCCACTTT. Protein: CASSEQGTGNSPLHF.

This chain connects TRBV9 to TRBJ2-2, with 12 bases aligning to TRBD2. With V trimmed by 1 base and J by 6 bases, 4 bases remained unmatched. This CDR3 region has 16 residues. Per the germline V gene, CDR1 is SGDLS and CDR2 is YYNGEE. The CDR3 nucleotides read TGTGCCAGCAGCGTAAAGCTAGCGGGAGGGTCCGGGGAGCTGTTTTTT. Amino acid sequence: CASSVKLAGGSGELFF.

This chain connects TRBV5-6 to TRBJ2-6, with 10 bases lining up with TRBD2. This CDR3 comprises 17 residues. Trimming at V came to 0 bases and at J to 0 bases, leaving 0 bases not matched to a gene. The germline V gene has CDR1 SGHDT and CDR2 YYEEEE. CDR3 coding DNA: TGTGCCAGCAGCTTGGGACTAGCGGGCTCTGGGGCCAACGTCCTGACTTTC. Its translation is CASSLGLAGSGANVLTF.

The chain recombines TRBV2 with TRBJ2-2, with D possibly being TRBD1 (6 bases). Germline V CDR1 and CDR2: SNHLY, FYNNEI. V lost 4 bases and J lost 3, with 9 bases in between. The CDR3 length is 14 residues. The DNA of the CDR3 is TGTGCCAGCAGTGGGACAGTAGACACCGGGGAGCTGTTTTTT. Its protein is CASSGTVDTGELFF.

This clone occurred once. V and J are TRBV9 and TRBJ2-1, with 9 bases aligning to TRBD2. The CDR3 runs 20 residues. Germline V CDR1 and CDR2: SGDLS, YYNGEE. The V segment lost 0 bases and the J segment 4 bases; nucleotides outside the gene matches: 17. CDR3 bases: TGTGCCAGCAGCGTAGCACTAGCGGGTGGAGACGATGCCCTTTACAATGAGCAGTTCTTC. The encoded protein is CASSVALAGGDDALYNEQFF.

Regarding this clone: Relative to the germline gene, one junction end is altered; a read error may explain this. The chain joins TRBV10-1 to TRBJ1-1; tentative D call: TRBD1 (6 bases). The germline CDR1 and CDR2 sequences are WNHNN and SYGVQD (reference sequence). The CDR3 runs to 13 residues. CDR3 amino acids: CASSDTGNAEAFF. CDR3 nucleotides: TGCGCCAGCAGTGATACAGGGAACGCTGAAGCTTTCTTT.

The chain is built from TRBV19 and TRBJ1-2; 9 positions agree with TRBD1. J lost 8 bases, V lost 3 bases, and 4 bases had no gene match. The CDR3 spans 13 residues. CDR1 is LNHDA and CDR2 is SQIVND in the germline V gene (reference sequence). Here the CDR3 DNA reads TGTGCCAGTAGTATCACAGGGGGCCAAGGCTACACCTTC. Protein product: CASSITGGQGYTF.

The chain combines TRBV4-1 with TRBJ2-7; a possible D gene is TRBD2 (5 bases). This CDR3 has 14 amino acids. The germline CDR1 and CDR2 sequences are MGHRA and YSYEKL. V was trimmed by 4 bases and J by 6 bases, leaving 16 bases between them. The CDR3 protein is CASSPTPAAGEQYV. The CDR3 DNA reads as TGCGCCAGCAGCCCCACCCCTGCGGCGGGCGAGCAGTACGTC.

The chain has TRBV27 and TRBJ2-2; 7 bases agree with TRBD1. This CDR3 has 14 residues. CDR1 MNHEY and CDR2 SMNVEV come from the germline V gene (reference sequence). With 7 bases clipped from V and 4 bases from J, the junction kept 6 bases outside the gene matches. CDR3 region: CASMRQGITGELFF. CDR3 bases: TGTGCCAGCATGAGACAGGGCATCACCGGGGAGCTGTTTTTT.

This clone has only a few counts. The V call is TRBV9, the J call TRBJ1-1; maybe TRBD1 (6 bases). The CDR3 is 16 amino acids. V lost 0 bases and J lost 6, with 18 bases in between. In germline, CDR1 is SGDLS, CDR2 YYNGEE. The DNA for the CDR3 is TGTGCCAGCAGCGTAGGTAGTCTTGGGGGGGCGGCTGAAGCTTTCTTT. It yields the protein CASSVGSLGGAAEAFF.

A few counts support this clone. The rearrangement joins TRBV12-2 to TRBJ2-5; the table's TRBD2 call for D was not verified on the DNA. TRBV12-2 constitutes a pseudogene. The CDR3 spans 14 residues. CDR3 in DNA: TGTGCAAGTCGCTTAGGACTAGCGCGGGAGACCCAGTACTTC. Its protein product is CASRLGLARETQYF.

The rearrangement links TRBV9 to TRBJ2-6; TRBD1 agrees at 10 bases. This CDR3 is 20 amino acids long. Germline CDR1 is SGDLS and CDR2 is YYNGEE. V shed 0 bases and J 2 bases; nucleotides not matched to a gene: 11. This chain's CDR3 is CASSVDLGQGLVAGANVLTF. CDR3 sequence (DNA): TGTGCCAGCAGCGTAGATCTGGGACAGGGGTTGGTGGCTGGGGCCAACGTCCTGACTTTC.

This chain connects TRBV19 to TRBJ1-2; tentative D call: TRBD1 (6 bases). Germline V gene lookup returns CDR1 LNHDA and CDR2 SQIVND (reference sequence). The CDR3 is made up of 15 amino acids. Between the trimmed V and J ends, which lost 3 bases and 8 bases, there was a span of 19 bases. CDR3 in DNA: TGTGCCAGTAGTATCTGGGACACATCCCTGAGGGGCTACACCTTC. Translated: CASSIWDTSLRGYTF.

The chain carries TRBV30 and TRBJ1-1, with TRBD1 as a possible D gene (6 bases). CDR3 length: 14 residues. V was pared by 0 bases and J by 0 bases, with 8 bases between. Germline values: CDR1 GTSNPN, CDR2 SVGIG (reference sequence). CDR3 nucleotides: TGTGCCTGGAGTGTAAACAGGGTGAACACTGAAGCTTTCTTT. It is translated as CAWSVNRVNTEAFF. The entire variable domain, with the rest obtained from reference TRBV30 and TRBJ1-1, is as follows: SQTIHQWPATLVQPVGSPLSLECTVEGTSNPNLYWYRQAAGRGLQLLFYSVGIGQISSEVPQNLSASRPQDRQFILSSKKLLLSDSGFYLCAWSVNRVNTEAFFGQGTRLTVV.

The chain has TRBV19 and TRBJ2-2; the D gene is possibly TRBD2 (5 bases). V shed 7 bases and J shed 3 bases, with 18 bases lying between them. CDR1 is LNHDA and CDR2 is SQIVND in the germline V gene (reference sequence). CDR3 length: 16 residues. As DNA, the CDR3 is TGTGCCAGTACCATCCTCTTCGGGATCCACACCGGGGAGCTGTTTTTT. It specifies CASTILFGIHTGELFF.

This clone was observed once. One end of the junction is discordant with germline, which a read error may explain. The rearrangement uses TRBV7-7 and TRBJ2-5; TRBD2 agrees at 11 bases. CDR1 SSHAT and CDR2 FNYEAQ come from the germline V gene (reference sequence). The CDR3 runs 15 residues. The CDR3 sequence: CASSLAGGPGETQYF. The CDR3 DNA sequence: TGTGCTAGCAGCTTAGCGGGAGGGCCTGGTGAGACCCAGTACTTC.

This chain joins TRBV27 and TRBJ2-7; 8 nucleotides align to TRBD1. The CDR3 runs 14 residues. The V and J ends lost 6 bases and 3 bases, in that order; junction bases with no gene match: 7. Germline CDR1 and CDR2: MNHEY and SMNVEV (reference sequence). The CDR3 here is CASRPTGVGYEQYV. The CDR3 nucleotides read TGTGCCAGCAGGCCGACAGGGGTTGGCTACGAGCAGTACGTC.

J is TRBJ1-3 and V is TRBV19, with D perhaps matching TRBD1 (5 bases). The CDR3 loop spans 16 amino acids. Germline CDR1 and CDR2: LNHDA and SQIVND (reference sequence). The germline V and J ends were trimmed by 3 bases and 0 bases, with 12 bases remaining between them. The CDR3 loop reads CASSMGDSSSGNTIYF. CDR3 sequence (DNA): TGTGCCAGTAGTATGGGGGACTCAAGCTCTGGAAACACCATATATTTT.

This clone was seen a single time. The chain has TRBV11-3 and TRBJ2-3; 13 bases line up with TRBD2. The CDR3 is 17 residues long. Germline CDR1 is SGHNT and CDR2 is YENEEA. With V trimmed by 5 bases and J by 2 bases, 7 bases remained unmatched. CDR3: CASSQKGLAGFTDTQYF. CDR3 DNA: TGTGCCAGCAGCCAAAAGGGACTAGCGGGATTCACAGATACGCAGTATTTT.

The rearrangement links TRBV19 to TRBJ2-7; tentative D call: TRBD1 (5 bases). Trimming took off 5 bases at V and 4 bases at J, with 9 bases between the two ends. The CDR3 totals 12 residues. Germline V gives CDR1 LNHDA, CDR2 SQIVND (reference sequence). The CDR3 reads CASSYQGYEQYF. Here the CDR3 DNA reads TGTGCCAGTAGTTACCAGGGATACGAGCAGTACTTC.

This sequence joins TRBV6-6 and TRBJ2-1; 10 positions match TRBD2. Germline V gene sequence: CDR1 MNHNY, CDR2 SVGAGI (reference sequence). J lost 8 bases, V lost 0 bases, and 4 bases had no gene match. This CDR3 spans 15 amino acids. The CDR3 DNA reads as TGTGCCAGCAGTTACTCAGCGGGAGGGCCCGATGAGCAGTTCTTC. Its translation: CASSYSAGGPDEQFF.

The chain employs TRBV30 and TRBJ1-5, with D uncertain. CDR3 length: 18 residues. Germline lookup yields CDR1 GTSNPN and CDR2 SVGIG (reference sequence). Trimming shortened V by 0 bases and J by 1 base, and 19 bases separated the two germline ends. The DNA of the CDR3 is TGTGCCTGGAGTGTACGTGACATCCTCACGGGGAGCAATCAGCCCCAGCATTTT. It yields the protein CAWSVRDILTGSNQPQHF.